Described below is a single T cell receptor beta chain sequence and its context. Antigen specificity is unknown. One entry per CDR3 protein, called by TCRdb with MiXCR from the RT-PCR reads. Of some 1,100 distinct CDR3 sequences in the sample, around 85% were seen once. The sample comes from a study of yellow fever vaccine responses in identical twins. Whole-study results and caveats: It has been reported that, in twins, the vaccine T cell response seemed partly convergent and partly personalized.

CDR3 size: 13 residues. Germline V lookup: CDR1 ENHRY, CDR2 SYGVKD. V shed 3 bases and J shed 8 bases, with 13 bases lying between them. This TCR was sampled from a female donor who received the yellow fever vaccine. The V and J genes are TRBV10-3 and TRBJ1-1, with D maybe TRBD1 (5 bases). The sequenced sample was T cells from blood (PBMCs), unsorted or a sorted subset (not recorded which), obtained before or after yellow fever vaccination (not recorded which). DNA of the CDR3: TGTGCCATCAGTGACCTTCACGGGGGGGAAGCTTTCTTT. The encoded protein is CAISDLHGGEAFF.